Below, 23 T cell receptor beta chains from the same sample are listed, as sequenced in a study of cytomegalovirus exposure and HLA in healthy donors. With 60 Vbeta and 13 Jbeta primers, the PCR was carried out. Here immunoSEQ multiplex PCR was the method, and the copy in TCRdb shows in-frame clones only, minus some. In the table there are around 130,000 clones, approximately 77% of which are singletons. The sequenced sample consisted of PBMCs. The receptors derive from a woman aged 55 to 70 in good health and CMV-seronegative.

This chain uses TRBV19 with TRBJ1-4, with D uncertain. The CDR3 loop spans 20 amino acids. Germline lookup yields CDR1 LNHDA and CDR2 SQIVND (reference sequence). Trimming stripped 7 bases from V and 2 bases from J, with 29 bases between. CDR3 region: CASNKRGGRAAVATNEKLFF. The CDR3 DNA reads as TGTGCCAGTAACAAGAGAGGAGGACGCGCCGCTGTGGCGACTAATGAAAAACTGTTTTTT.

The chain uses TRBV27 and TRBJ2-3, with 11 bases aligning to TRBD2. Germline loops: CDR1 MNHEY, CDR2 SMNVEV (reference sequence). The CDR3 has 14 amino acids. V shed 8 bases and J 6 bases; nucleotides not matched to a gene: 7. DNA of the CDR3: TGTGCCAGCGGAATCCTAGCGGGAGGTGATACGCAGTATTTT. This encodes CASGILAGGDTQYF.

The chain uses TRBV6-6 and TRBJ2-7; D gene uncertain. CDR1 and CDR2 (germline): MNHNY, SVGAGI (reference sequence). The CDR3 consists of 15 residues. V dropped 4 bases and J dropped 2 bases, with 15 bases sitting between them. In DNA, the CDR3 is TGTGCCAGCAGTTTTAAGAATAACCCTACCTACGAGCAGTACTTC. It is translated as CASSFKNNPTYEQYF.

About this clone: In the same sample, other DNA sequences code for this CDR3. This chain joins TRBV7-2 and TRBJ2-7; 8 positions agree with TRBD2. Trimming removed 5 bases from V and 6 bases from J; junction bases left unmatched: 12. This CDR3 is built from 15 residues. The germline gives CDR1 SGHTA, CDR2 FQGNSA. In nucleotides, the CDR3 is TGTGCCAGCAGCCTGGGACTAGTAGAAACTCTCGAGCAGTACTTC. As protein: CASSLGLVETLEQYF.

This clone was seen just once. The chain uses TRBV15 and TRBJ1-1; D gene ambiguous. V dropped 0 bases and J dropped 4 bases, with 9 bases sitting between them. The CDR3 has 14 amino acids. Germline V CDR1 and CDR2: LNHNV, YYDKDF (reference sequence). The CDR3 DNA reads TGTGCCACCAGCAGAGATGGTACAGCCACTGAAGCTTTCTTT. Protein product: CATSRDGTATEAFF.

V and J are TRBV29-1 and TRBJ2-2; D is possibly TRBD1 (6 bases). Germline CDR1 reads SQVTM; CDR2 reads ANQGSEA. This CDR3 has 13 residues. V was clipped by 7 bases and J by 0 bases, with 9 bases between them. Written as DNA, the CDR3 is TGCAGCGCCGGGACACCGAACACCGGGGAGCTGTTTTTT. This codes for CSAGTPNTGELFF.

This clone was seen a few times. CDR3 coding DNA: TGTGCCAGCAGAACGACAGGAGAGGCCGGAGCAGGCTATGGCTACACCTTC. Translated: CASRTTGEAGAGYGYTF. The rearrangement uses TRBV28 and TRBJ1-2; D might be TRBD1 (6 bases). V shed 6 bases and J shed 4 bases, with 24 bases lying between them. The CDR3 length is 17 residues. Germline loops: CDR1 MDHEN, CDR2 SYDVKM.

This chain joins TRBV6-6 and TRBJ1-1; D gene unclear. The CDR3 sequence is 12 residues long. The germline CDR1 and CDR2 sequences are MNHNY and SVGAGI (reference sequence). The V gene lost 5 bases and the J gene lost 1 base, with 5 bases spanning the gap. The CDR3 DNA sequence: TGTGCCAGCAGTCCAGAGAACACTGAAGCTTTCTTT. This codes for CASSPENTEAFF.

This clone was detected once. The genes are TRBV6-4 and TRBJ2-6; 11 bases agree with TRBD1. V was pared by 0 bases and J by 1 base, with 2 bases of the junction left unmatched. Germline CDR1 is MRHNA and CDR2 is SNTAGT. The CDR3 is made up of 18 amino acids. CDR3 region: CASSDSGQGASGANVLTF. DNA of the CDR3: TGTGCCAGCAGTGACTCTGGACAGGGGGCATCTGGGGCCAACGTCCTGACTTTC.

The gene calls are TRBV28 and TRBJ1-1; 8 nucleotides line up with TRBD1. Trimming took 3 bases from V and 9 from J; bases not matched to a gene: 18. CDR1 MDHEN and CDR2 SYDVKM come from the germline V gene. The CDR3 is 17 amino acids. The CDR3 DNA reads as TGTGCCAGCAGTTTTGTTCGGACAGGGATCCTCGCGACCCAAGCTTTCTTT. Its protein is CASSFVRTGILATQAFF.

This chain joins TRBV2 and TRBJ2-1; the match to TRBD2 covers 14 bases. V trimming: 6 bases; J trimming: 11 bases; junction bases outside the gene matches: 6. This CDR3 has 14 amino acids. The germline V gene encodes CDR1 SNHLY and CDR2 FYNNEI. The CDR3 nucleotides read TGTGCCAGCAGGGCCGGGACTAGCGGGAGTCAGCAGTTCTTC. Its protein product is CASRAGTSGSQQFF.

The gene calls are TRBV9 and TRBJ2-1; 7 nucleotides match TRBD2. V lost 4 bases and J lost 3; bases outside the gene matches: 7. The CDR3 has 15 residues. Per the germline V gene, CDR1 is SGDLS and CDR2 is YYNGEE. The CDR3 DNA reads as TGTGCCAGCAGCCCAGGCACTAGCGACTACAATGAGCAGTTCTTC. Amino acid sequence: CASSPGTSDYNEQFF.

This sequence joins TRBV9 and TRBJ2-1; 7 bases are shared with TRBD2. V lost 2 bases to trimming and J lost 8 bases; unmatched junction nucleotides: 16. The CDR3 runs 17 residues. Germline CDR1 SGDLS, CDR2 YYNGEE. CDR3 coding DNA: TGTGCCAGCAGCGTGGACTCCCCGGGGGGATACAATGATGAGCAGTTCTTC. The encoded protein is CASSVDSPGGYNDEQFF. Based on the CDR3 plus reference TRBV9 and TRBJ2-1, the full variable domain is DSGVTQTPKHLITATGQRVTLRCSPRSGDLSVYWYQQSLDQGLQFLIQYYNGEERAKGNILERFSAQQFPDLHSELNLSSLELGDSALYFCASSVDSPGGYNDEQFFGPGTRLTVL.

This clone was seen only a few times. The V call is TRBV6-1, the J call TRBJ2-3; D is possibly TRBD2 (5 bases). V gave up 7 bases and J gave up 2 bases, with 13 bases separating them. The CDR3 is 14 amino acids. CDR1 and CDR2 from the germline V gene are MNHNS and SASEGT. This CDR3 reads CASKIGEITDTQYF. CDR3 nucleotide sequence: TGTGCCAGCAAAATTGGGGAGATCACAGATACGCAGTATTTT.

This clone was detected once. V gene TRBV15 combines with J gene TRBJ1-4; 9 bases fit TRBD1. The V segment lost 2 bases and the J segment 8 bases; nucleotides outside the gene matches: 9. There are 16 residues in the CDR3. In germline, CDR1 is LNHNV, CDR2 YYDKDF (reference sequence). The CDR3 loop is CATSRNSGTGYEKLFF. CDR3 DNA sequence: TGTGCCACCAGCAGAAACTCCGGGACAGGGTACGAAAAACTGTTTTTT.

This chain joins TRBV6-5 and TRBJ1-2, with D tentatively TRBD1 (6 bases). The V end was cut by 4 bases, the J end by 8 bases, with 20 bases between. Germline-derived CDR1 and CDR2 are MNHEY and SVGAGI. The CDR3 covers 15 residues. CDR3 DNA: TGTGCCAGCAGTTCACAGGGAGTGGGTTCTCCGGGCTACACCTTC. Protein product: CASSSQGVGSPGYTF.

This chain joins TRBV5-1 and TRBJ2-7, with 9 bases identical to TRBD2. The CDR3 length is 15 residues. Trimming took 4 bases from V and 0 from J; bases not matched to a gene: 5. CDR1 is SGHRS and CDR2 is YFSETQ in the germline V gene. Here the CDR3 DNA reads TGCGCCAGCAGCAGGGATAGCGGGAGCTCCTACGAGCAGTACTTC. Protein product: CASSRDSGSSYEQYF.

The CDR3: CASSRYSGGLNTGELFF. The CDR3 coding sequence is TGTGCCAGCAGCCGCTACTCAGGGGGCCTAAACACCGGGGAGCTGTTTTTT. The rearrangement links TRBV7-9 to TRBJ2-2; 8 bases line up with TRBD1. This CDR3 is built from 17 residues. Trimming at V came to 5 bases and at J to 2 bases, leaving 10 bases not matched to a gene. Germline V gene data show CDR1 as SEHNR and CDR2 as FQNEAQ (reference sequence).

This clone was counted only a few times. The CDR3 DNA is TGTGCCAGCGGTGAGTGGAATCAGCCCCAGCATTTT. It codes for CASGEWNQPQHF. This chain links TRBV7-2 with TRBJ1-5; the D is unclear. Germline loops: CDR1 SGHTA, CDR2 FQGNSA. CDR3 length: 12 amino acids. With 8 bases removed from V and 4 bases from J, the gap between germline ends came to 9 bases.

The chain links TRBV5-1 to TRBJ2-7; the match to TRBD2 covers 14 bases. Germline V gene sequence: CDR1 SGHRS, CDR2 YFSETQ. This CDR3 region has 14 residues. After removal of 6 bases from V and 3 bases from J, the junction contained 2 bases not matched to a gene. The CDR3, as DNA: TGCGCCAGCAAGGGGACTAGCGGGAGCTACGAGCAGTACTTC. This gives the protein CASKGTSGSYEQYF.

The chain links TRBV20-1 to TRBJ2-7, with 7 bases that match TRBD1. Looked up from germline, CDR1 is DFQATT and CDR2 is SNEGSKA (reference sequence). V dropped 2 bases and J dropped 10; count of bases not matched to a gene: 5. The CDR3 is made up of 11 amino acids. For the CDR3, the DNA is TGCAGTGCTAGAAAAGGACAGGAACAGTACTTC. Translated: CSARKGQEQYF.

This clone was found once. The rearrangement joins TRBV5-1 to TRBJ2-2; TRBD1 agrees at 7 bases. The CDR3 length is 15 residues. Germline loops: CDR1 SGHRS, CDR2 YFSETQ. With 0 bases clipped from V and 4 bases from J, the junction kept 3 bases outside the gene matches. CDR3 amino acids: CASSLARTGTGELFF. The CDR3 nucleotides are TGCGCCAGCAGCTTGGCCCGGACAGGCACCGGGGAGCTGTTTTTT.

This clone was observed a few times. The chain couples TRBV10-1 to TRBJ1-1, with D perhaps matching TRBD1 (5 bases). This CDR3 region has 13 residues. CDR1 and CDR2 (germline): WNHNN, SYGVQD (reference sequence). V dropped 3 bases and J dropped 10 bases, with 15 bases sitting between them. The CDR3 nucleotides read TGCGCCAGCAGTGACTCAGGGATGGACGGAGCTTTCTTT. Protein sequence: CASSDSGMDGAFF.